The 23 T cell receptor beta chains presented below share a single source sample, sequenced in a study of T-cell reconstitution after alpha-beta-depleted transplantation in children. Molecular barcoding with unique molecular identifiers was used for the TCRbeta library. TCRdb independently ran MiXCR on the PCR reads; one entry per CDR3 protein. The sample carries about 490,000 distinct CDR3 sequences, roughly a tenth recorded once. The material was PBMCs, obtained before TCRalphabeta/CD19-depleted stem cell transplant. These receptor sequences come from a child under 10 years old with inherited bone marrow failure, due to receive a stem cell transplant.

The CDR3 bases are TGTGCCAGCGCGGGGACTAGCCTCTCCTACGAGCAGTACTTC. This sequence encodes CASAGTSLSYEQYF. The chain is built from TRBV11-3 and TRBJ2-7; 9 bases are shared with TRBD2. Per germline, CDR1 SGHNT and CDR2 YENEEA. The J segment lost 0 bases and the V segment lost 8 bases, leaving 5 bases of the junction unmatched. The CDR3 is 14 amino acids. Looking up the rest from reference TRBV11-3 and TRBJ2-7 gives the full variable domain: EAGVVQSPRYKIIEKKQPVAFWCNPISGHNTLYWYLQNLGQGPELLIRYENEEAVDDSQLPKDRFSAERLKGVDSTLKIQPAELGDSAVYLCASAGTSLSYEQYFGPGTRLTVT.

This clonotype was recorded at least ten times. The V call is TRBV20-1, the J call TRBJ2-5; the match to TRBD2 covers 7 bases. CDR1 is DFQATT, CDR2 SNEGSKA, per germline (reference sequence). V shed 5 bases and J 4 bases; nucleotides not matched to a gene: 7. This CDR3 has 13 amino acids. CDR3 protein: CSAPAGAGETQYF. Written as DNA, the CDR3 is TGCAGTGCTCCGGCGGGAGCGGGAGAGACCCAGTACTTC.

This clonotype was picked up a small number of times. The chain links TRBV7-2 to TRBJ2-1, with D perhaps being TRBD1 or TRBD2 (6 bases each). The germline V gene encodes CDR1 SGHTA and CDR2 FQGNSA. The CDR3 length is 12 residues. Trimming took off 5 bases at V and 12 bases at J, with 14 bases between the two ends. The CDR3 coding sequence is TGTGCCAGCAGCGGGGGCCGAGCGGGGCAGTTCTTC. It encodes CASSGGRAGQFF.

This clonotype turned up a few times. The genes are TRBV6-5 and TRBJ2-7, with D tentatively TRBD2 (6 bases). Trimming left V 4 bases short and J 7 bases short, with 23 bases between. CDR3 length: 16 residues. The germline CDR1 and CDR2 sequences are MNHEY and SVGAGI. CDR3: CASSLQTGLSEGEQYF. The CDR3 region has the DNA TGTGCCAGCAGTTTACAGACGGGACTCTCGGAAGGGGAGCAGTACTTC.

This clonotype came up many times. The chain combines TRBV2 with TRBJ2-3; 7 positions agree with TRBD1. The germline CDR1 and CDR2 sequences are SNHLY and FYNNEI. CDR3 length: 14 residues. V shed 7 bases and J 2 bases; nucleotides not matched to a gene: 6. Here the CDR3 reads CASTVGTATDTQYF. In DNA, the CDR3 is TGTGCCAGCACCGTCGGGACAGCCACAGATACGCAGTATTTT.

Ten or more counts support this clonotype. J is TRBJ2-1 and V is TRBV4-3; TRBD1 aligns across 9 bases. The CDR3 is 15 residues long. Trimming took 1 base from V and 6 from J; bases not matched to a gene: 4. Germline CDR1 reads LGHNA; CDR2 reads YSLEER. This CDR3 is CASSQGTGAANEQFF. In DNA, the CDR3 is TGCGCCAGCAGCCAAGGGACAGGGGCGGCCAATGAGCAGTTCTTC.

In this sample, this clonotype turned up many times. The chain uses TRBV20-1 and TRBJ2-2, with 8 bases lining up with TRBD1. CDR1 and CDR2 (germline): DFQATT, SNEGSKA (reference sequence). This CDR3 is built from 16 residues. Trimming cost V 5 bases and J 6 bases; bases outside gene matches: 14. CDR3 in amino acids: CSALIRDRMYSGELFF. The CDR3 DNA follows: TGCAGTGCTCTTATCCGGGACAGGATGTACTCCGGGGAGCTGTTTTTT.

V and J are TRBV18 and TRBJ2-5; TRBD1 or TRBD2 may be the D gene (6 bases each). This CDR3 is 14 amino acids long. In germline, CDR1 is KGHSH, CDR2 LQKENI. Trimming took 3 bases from V and 5 from J, leaving 13 bases between them. Here the CDR3 DNA reads TGTGCCAGCTCACCGCCGGGGGCGAGGGAGACCCAGTACTTC. Translation gives CASSPPGARETQYF.

This clonotype was observed many times. CDR3: CSVRRDRQETQYF. In nucleotides, the CDR3 is TGCAGCGTTCGTCGGGACAGACAAGAGACCCAGTACTTC. The rearrangement links TRBV29-1 to TRBJ2-5; 7 nucleotides align to TRBD1. Germline V gene lookup returns CDR1 SQVTM and CDR2 ANQGSEA. J gave up 2 bases and V 5 bases, and 5 bases lay outside the gene matches. The CDR3 runs to 13 residues.

There are many counts of this clonotype. The chain joins TRBV4-3 to TRBJ2-3, with 9 bases identical to TRBD2. The germline V gene encodes CDR1 LGHNA and CDR2 YSLEER. After removal of 0 bases from V and 3 bases from J, the junction contained 7 bases not matched to a gene. The CDR3 runs to 17 residues. CDR3 sequence (DNA): TGCGCCAGCAGCCAAGATTGGGCGGGAGGGCTTACAGATACGCAGTATTTT. Its translation: CASSQDWAGGLTDTQYF.

This clonotype has at least ten counts. The chain links TRBV4-1 to TRBJ2-2; 10 positions agree with TRBD2. This CDR3 spans 17 amino acids. J was trimmed by 6 bases and V by 4 bases; bases with no gene match: 11. Germline values: CDR1 MGHRA, CDR2 YSYEKL. The CDR3 DNA reads TGCGCCAGCAGCCTCGGACTAGCGGCCCCCCTCTCCGGGGAGCTGTTTTTT. Protein product: CASSLGLAAPLSGELFF.

This clonotype was observed a few times. As DNA, the CDR3 is TGCAGTGCTACCGGAGGACAGAAGAGCACAGATACGCAGTATTTT. Translating it yields CSATGGQKSTDTQYF. This chain connects TRBV20-1 to TRBJ2-3, with D tentatively TRBD1 (6 bases). V lost 4 bases, J lost 0 bases, and 14 bases lay in between. This CDR3 has 15 amino acids. The germline gives CDR1 DFQATT, CDR2 SNEGSKA (reference sequence).

Many counts were recorded for this clonotype. The CDR3 region has the DNA TGCGCCAGCAGCTCCCGGGAGTGGGGGGCAGATACGCAGTATTTT. Translating it yields CASSSREWGADTQYF. The chain employs TRBV5-1 and TRBJ2-3; D may be TRBD2 (6 bases). The CDR3 contains 15 residues. Per germline, CDR1 SGHRS and CDR2 YFSETQ. The V and J ends lost 3 bases and 4 bases respectively, with 15 bases between them.

The chain recombines TRBV5-6 with TRBJ2-5; D gene uncertain. V lost 4 bases to trimming and J lost 5 bases, with 15 bases between them. This CDR3 has 14 amino acids. In germline, CDR1 is SGHDT, CDR2 YYEEEE. The CDR3 loop reads CASSPDGDGETQYF. In DNA, the CDR3 is TGTGCCAGCAGCCCTGACGGAGATGGGGAGACCCAGTACTTC.

This clonotype occurred many times. The chain joins TRBV5-1 to TRBJ2-5; 12 nucleotides align to TRBD2. The length of the CDR3 is 17 residues. V was clipped by 3 bases and J by 4 bases; unmatched bases: 10. Germline lookup yields CDR1 SGHRS and CDR2 YFSETQ. The CDR3 is CASSSTRLAGVGETQYF. CDR3 in DNA: TGCGCCAGCAGCTCGACCCGACTAGCGGGAGTAGGAGAGACCCAGTACTTC.

CDR3: CASSQAALAGVGYEQYF. CDR3 in DNA: TGTGCCAGCAGCCAAGCGGCGCTAGCGGGAGTAGGCTACGAGCAGTACTTC. The chain uses TRBV3-1 and TRBJ2-7, with 10 bases matching TRBD2. CDR1 and CDR2 (germline): LGHDT, YNNKEL (reference sequence). The CDR3 covers 17 residues. V lost 1 base and J lost 3; bases outside the gene matches: 9.

The sample holds a few counts of this clonotype. The rearrangement links TRBV5-4 to TRBJ2-5, with D perhaps TRBD2 (6 bases). The CDR3 sequence is 16 residues long. Germline V gene sequence: CDR1 SGHNT, CDR2 YYREEE (reference sequence). Trimming took 0 bases from V and 1 from J, leaving 13 bases between them. The CDR3 region has the DNA TGTGCCAGCAGCTTGGAGGAGGGCCTAGGCCAAGAGACCCAGTACTTC. Translation: CASSLEEGLGQETQYF.

This clonotype was recorded many times. One junction end does not reproduce the germline sequence, and a read error may be involved. The chain employs TRBV28 and TRBJ2-5; tentatively, D is TRBD1 (6 bases). The CDR3 extends over 15 amino acids. The germline gives CDR1 MDHEN, CDR2 SYDVKM. CDR3 nucleotides: TGTGCCAGCAGCGCAGACCGGGACAAGGAAGAGACCCATTACTTC. Translation: CASSADRDKEETHYF.

This clonotype was observed many times. J is TRBJ1-2 and V is TRBV4-3; 9 nucleotides line up with TRBD1. Trimming at V came to 3 bases and at J to 3 bases, leaving 8 bases not matched to a gene. The CDR3 spans 16 residues. The germline V gene has CDR1 LGHNA and CDR2 YSLEER. The CDR3 sequence is CASSQARQGGHYGYTF. CDR3 nucleotide sequence: TGCGCCAGCAGCCAGGCGAGACAGGGGGGACACTATGGCTACACCTTC.

This clonotype was detected many times. The V call is TRBV4-3, the J call TRBJ2-7, with D unclear. Deletions cut 1 base from V and 4 bases from J, with 14 bases between. The CDR3 contains 15 residues. Germline V gene lookup returns CDR1 LGHNA and CDR2 YSLEER. The CDR3 DNA reads as TGCGCCAGCAGCCAAGGGTCTCTAGGAGTGTACGAGCAGTACTTC. Amino acid sequence: CASSQGSLGVYEQYF.

At least ten counts were recorded for this clonotype. This chain joins TRBV4-3 and TRBJ2-1, with 8 bases that match TRBD2. From germline, CDR1 is LGHNA and CDR2 YSLEER. The CDR3 sequence is 16 residues long. The ends lost 1 base at V and 3 bases at J; junction bases unmatched: 5. For the CDR3, the DNA is TGCGCCAGCAGCCAAGCCACGGGGGGGAGCTACAATGAGCAGTTCTTC. This codes for CASSQATGGSYNEQFF.

In the case of this clonotype: A much larger clone lies a single base off, so this may be a read error. Here the CDR3 omits its conserved ending phenylalanine or tryptophan, so a read error is the likely source. The chain recombines TRBV28 with TRBJ2-2; D is unclear. This CDR3 contains 15 residues. V shed 6 bases and J shed 4 bases, with 15 bases lying between them. Germline V CDR1 and CDR2: MDHEN, SYDVKM. The CDR3: CASSSPEIPTGELFY. Here the CDR3 DNA reads TGTGCCAGCAGCTCCCCCGAGATTCCCACCGGGGAGCTGTTTTAT.

This clonotype appeared many times. This chain uses TRBV18 with TRBJ1-1; perhaps TRBD1 as D (6 bases). V gave up 0 bases and J gave up 5 bases, with 13 bases separating them. From germline, CDR1 is KGHSH and CDR2 LQKENI. This CDR3 region has 15 residues. As DNA, the CDR3 is TGTGCCAGCTCACCACCGTTTGCCCAGGGGACTGAAGCTTTCTTT. Its translation is CASSPPFAQGTEAFF.